A selection of T cell receptor beta chains follows, all from one sample in a study of tumor and adjacent non-tumor tissue in lung cancer. From the multiplex PCR reads, TCRdb called clonotypes with MiXCR, one entry per CDR3 protein. The sample yields fewer than 150,000 distinct CDR3 sequences, around 65% seen once. The sequencing input was lung tumor tissue. The receptors stem from a man aged 60-69 years with small cell lung cancer. Both conserved end residues are part of each CDR3. The order of the fields is CDR3 length, J gene, D gene, V gene, clone size, CDR3 protein, CDR3 DNA. A D gene is named only where the DNA matches it firmly. Expanded clones are given a class, and other clones once, few, many or no size at all.

16,TRBJ2-1,TRBD2,TRBV20-1,once,CTANPLLAASYNKQFF,TGCACTGCTAACCCTTTACTAGCGGCATCGTACAATAAGCAGTTCTTC
13,TRBJ2-1,-,TRBV25-1,few,CASSGGSYNEQFF,TGTGCCAGCAGTGGAGGGTCCTACAATGAGCAGTTCTTC
18,TRBJ2-3,-,TRBV10-3,once,CAISATLRLAGVTDMQYF,TGTGCCATCAGTGCCACACTTCGACTGGCAGGAGTCACAGATATGCAGTATTTT
13,TRBJ2-1,-,TRBV11-2,many,CASSPTGYNEQFF,TGTGCCAGCAGCCCGACAGGCTACAATGAGCAGTTCTTC
12,TRBJ1-5,-,TRBV29-1,-,CSVVSGNQSQHF,TGCAGCGTTGTGAGTGGGAATCAGTCCCAGCATTTT
17,TRBJ2-5,-,TRBV29-1,many,CSVQKGSAIGRQETQYF,TGCAGCGTTCAGAAAGGGAGCGCGATCGGCCGCCAAGAGACCCAGTACTTC
12,TRBJ2-7,-,TRBV6-1,once,CASSSTRVEQYF,TGTGCCAGCAGTTCTACTAGAGTTGAGCAGTACTTC
12,TRBJ2-3,-,TRBV4-2,-,CASSPERDTQYF,TGTGCCAGCAGCCCAGAGAGAGATACGCAGTATTTT
21,TRBJ2-3,-,TRBV4-2,-,CASSQVRGQGGPGRHGDTQYF,TGTGCCAGCAGCCAAGTAAGGGGACAAGGAGGGCCAGGGAGGCACGGAGATACGCAGTATTTT
15,TRBJ1-4,-,TRBV7-9,few,CASSPNDRRNEKLFF,TGTGCCAGCAGCCCAAATGACAGAAGGAATGAAAAACTGTTTTTT
13,TRBJ1-2,-,TRBV7-2,-,CASSLDHNYGYTF,TGTGCCAGCAGCTTAGATCATAACTATGGCTACACCTTC
13,TRBJ2-3,-,TRBV11-1,-,CASEGARTDTHYF,TGTGCCAGCGAGGGAGCCCGCACAGATACGCACTATTTT
13,TRBJ1-4,-,TRBV29-1,-,CSVEGKANEKLFF,TGCAGCGTTGAGGGGAAGGCTAATGAAAAACTGTTTTTT
13,TRBJ2-3,-,TRBV28,few,CASSQPGTDTQYF,TGTGCCAGCAGTCAACCAGGCACAGATACGCAGTATTTT
12,TRBJ1-5,-,TRBV2,once,CASRGLGQPQHF,TGTGCCAGCAGGGGACTGGGTCAACCCCAGCATTTT
14,TRBJ1-2,-,TRBV6-1,few,CASSEERLGYGYTF,TGTGCCAGCAGTGAAGAAAGACTCGGCTATGGCTACACCTTC
17,TRBJ2-2,TRBD2,TRBV4-1,-,CASSQETSGRARGELFF,TGCGCCAGCAGCCAGGAGACTAGCGGGAGGGCTCGGGGGGAACTGTTTTTT
14,TRBJ2-1,-,TRBV11-3,-,CANSRGGGYNEQFF,TGTGCCAACAGTAGGGGTGGGGGGTACAATGAGCAGTTCTTC
17,TRBJ2-1,-,TRBV11-3,-,CASSLTPIGVWWSEQFF,TGTGCCAGCAGCTTAACCCCGATCGGGGTATGGTGGAGTGAGCAGTTCTTC
15,TRBJ2-7,-,TRBV18,-,CANSPSAGRSYEQYF,TGTGCCAACTCACCATCCGCAGGCCGTTCCTACGAGCAGTACTTC
16,TRBJ2-6,-,TRBV6-6,once,CTSSYLLRGGANVLTF,TGTACCAGCAGTTACCTTTTACGTGGGGGGGCCAACGTCCTGACTTTC
14,TRBJ2-3,TRBD2,TRBV29-1,-,CSVLTSGRMDTEYF,TGCAGCGTTTTAACTAGCGGGAGGATGGATACGGAGTACTTT
17,TRBJ2-4,-,TRBV6-2/TRBV6-3,many,CASSHDFSGLAKNIQYF,TGTGCCAGCAGTCACGATTTTAGCGGTCTAGCCAAAAACATTCAGTACTTC